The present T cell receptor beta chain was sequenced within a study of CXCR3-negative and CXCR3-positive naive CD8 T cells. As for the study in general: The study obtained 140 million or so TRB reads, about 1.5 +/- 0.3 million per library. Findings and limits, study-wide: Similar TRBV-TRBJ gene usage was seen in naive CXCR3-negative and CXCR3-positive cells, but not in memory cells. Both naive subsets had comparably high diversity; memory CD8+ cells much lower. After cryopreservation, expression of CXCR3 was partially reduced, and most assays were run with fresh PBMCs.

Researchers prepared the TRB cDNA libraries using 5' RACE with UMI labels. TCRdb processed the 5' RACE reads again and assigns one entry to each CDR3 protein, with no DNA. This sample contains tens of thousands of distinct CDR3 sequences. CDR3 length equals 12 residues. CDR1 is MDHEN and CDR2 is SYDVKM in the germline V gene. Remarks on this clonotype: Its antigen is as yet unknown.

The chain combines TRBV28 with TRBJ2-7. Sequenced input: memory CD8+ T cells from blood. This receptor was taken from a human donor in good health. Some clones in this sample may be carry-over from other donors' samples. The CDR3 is CASTWGGYEQYF.